The rows below give T cell receptor beta chains drawn from one sample of a study of shared clonotypes between healthy human individuals. TCRdb's table, derived via immunoSEQ multiplex PCR, lists solely in-frame clones and lacks some. The repertoire holds around 2.3 million clones, with approximately 96% as singletons. Sequencing input: naive CD4+ T cells sorted from blood. The receptors stem from a man between 18 and 29 years old in good health. Both conserved end residues are part of each CDR3. Each record gives: V gene, J gene, CDR3 protein.

>TRBV10-3|TRBJ1-1
CAITGQGPTEAFF
>TRBV25-1|TRBJ2-3
CASSEWDDNTDTQYF
>TRBV11-2|TRBJ2-5
CATRTSGRAPQETQYF
>TRBV29-1|TRBJ2-5
CSADGGQQETQYF
>TRBV7-9|TRBJ2-2
CASSLDPGQRPGELFF
>TRBV5-1|TRBJ1-1
CASSSEGPEAFF
>TRBV29-1|TRBJ2-5
CSHGRGEKETQYF
>TRBV7-2|TRBJ1-2
CASSLVRDGYTF
>TRBV4-1|TRBJ1-1
CASSPVGGNFEAFF
>TRBV5-4|TRBJ1-3
CASSLGTGGFGNTIYF
>TRBV28|TRBJ1-1
CASSLQITGNTEAFF
>TRBV7-3|TRBJ2-6
CASSPDNWARSGANVLTF
>TRBV10-2|TRBJ2-7
CASGLGAYEQYF
>TRBV5-1|TRBJ2-5
CASSGGPRSLGTQYF
>TRBV5-6|TRBJ1-4
CASSPGQGKGEKLFF
>TRBV5-1|TRBJ2-3
CASSTGTGWNTDTQYF
>TRBV5-1|TRBJ2-7
CAGRTGAKSYEQYF
>TRBV30|TRBJ2-2
CAWSAPERGAGELFF
>TRBV18|TRBJ2-5
CASSPQSQETQYF
>TRBV20-1|TRBJ2-5
CSAAVGGTQYF
>TRBV4-3|TRBJ2-7
CASSQDTGANYEQYF
>TRBV7-9|TRBJ1-1
CASSLGDSRAFF
>TRBV4-3|TRBJ2-3
CASSQLSAGTDTQYF
>TRBV4-3|TRBJ2-5
CASSQDRGAQETQYF
>TRBV5-1|TRBJ1-5
CASSSTGTPNQPQHF
>TRBV10-1|TRBJ2-3
CASSESRGGADTQYF
>TRBV27|TRBJ1-6
CASSPSTTGKASPLHF
>TRBV7-2|TRBJ1-6
CASRPAGSPLHF